The TCR beta chain described here comes from a study of radiotherapy plus CTLA-4 blockade in lung cancer. Study-wide context: Overall, roughly 18% of patients showed an objective response, while around 34% attained disease control. Study conclusions and caveats: Reports state that early shifts in blood T cell clones, with interferon-beta, best predicted response. Radiotherapy was combined with ipilimumab, and tumor-derived TCR clones then expanded in blood.

This clone was detected a few times. Its antigen is unknown. Here immunoSEQ multiplex PCR was the method, and the copy in TCRdb shows in-frame clones only, minus some. Of 75,000 to 100,000 clones listed, roughly 74% were seen once; the top ten hold around 3%. Trimming shortened V by 2 bases and J by 4 bases, and 6 bases separated the two germline ends. CDR3 length: 13 amino acids. CDR1 MDHEN and CDR2 SYDVKM come from the germline V gene. This receptor was taken from a human donor with non-small cell lung cancer who had a partial response to radiotherapy plus ipilimumab. Some clones in this sample may be carry-over from other donors' samples. J is TRBJ2-1 and V is TRBV28, with D possibly TRBD1 on 6 matching bases. The starting material was peripheral blood, obtained from a patient treated with radiotherapy plus ipilimumab. The DNA for the CDR3 is TGTGCCAGCAGTTTAGACAGGTACAATGAGCAGTTCTTC. Translated: CASSLDRYNEQFF.